Listed below are T cell receptor beta chains from one sample, sequenced in a study of blood T cell repertoires in COVID-19. Method: immunoSEQ multiplex PCR; TCRdb's copy keeps in-frame clones and lacks some. This sample has 100,000 to 150,000 clones, with approximately 80% found just once. The material sequenced was peripheral blood. These receptors all stem from a man in his 70s with acute or convalescent COVID-19. Both conserved end residues are part of each CDR3. A D gene is named only where the DNA matches it firmly. Not every row has a clone size; where given, it reads once, few, many or a size class.

clone size: NA; D gene: NA; V gene: TRBV11-3; J gene: TRBJ2-3; CDR3 DNA: TGTGCCAGTCGTCTAGGGGCTAGTTCAGATACGCAGTATTTT; CDR3 protein: CASRLGASSDTQYF
clone size: NA; D gene: TRBD2; V gene: TRBV27; J gene: TRBJ2-1; CDR3 DNA: TGTGCCAGCAGGGCGGGAGGATTCAATGAGCAGTTCTTC; CDR3 protein: CASRAGGFNEQFF
clone size: NA; D gene: NA; V gene: TRBV13; J gene: TRBJ2-7; CDR3 DNA: TGTGCCAGCAGCTGGGGGGACGGTTCCTACGAGCAGTACTTC; CDR3 protein: CASSWGDGSYEQYF
clone size: NA; D gene: TRBD1; V gene: TRBV3-1/TRBV3-2; J gene: TRBJ2-5; CDR3 DNA: TGTGCCAGCAGCTCCGGGACAGCCGTGGGAGAGACCCAGTACTTC; CDR3 protein: CASSSGTAVGETQYF
clone size: NA; D gene: TRBD2; V gene: TRBV3-1/TRBV3-2; J gene: TRBJ2-7; CDR3 DNA: TGTGCCAGCAGCCGGCGGGGGGGGCCTCCCGGCGAGCAGTACTTC; CDR3 protein: CASSRRGGPPGEQYF
clone size: NA; D gene: TRBD2; V gene: TRBV19; J gene: TRBJ2-5; CDR3 DNA: TGTGCCAGTTGGACTAGCGGACAAGAGACCCAGTACTTC; CDR3 protein: CASWTSGQETQYF
clone size: NA; D gene: NA; V gene: TRBV2; J gene: TRBJ2-5; CDR3 DNA: TGTGCCAGCAGAATCGAGGGCGGAGAGACCCAGTACTTC; CDR3 protein: CASRIEGGETQYF
clone size: NA; D gene: TRBD1; V gene: TRBV10-3; J gene: TRBJ2-7; CDR3 DNA: TGTGCCATCAAAGGACAGGTCAGCTCCTACGAGCAGTACTTC; CDR3 protein: CAIKGQVSSYEQYF
clone size: NA; D gene: NA; V gene: TRBV2; J gene: TRBJ2-7; CDR3 DNA: TGTGCCAGCAACCGGGACATCTCCTACGAGCAGTACTTC; CDR3 protein: CASNRDISYEQYF
clone size: few; D gene: TRBD2; V gene: TRBV7-8; J gene: TRBJ2-3; CDR3 DNA: TGTGCCAGCAGCCCTCGGACTAGCGGGGGGGCCGCGAACACAGATACGCAGTATTTT; CDR3 protein: CASSPRTSGGAANTDTQYF
clone size: NA; D gene: TRBD1; V gene: TRBV5-5; J gene: TRBJ1-2; CDR3 DNA: TGTGCCAGCAGCTTGGGACAGGGGTTTAACTATGGCTACACCTTC; CDR3 protein: CASSLGQGFNYGYTF
clone size: few; D gene: TRBD2; V gene: TRBV7-9; J gene: TRBJ2-3; CDR3 DNA: TGTGCCAGCAGCTTAGTCGGAGCGGGGAGCACAGATACGCAGTATTTT; CDR3 protein: CASSLVGAGSTDTQYF
clone size: NA; D gene: NA; V gene: TRBV2; J gene: TRBJ1-2; CDR3 DNA: TGTGCCAGCAGTTTAGACCCAACCGGGGGTGGCTACACCTTC; CDR3 protein: CASSLDPTGGGYTF
clone size: few; D gene: TRBD1; V gene: TRBV3-1/TRBV3-2; J gene: TRBJ1-4; CDR3 DNA: TGTGCCAGCAGCCTCCAGGGACAGGGGTCTGGAAAACTGTTTTTT; CDR3 protein: CASSLQGQGSGKLFF
clone size: once; D gene: TRBD1; V gene: TRBV25-1; J gene: TRBJ1-4; CDR3 DNA: TGTGCCAGACCGCCGGACAGGGAGGATGAAAAACTGTTTTTT; CDR3 protein: CARPPDREDEKLFF
clone size: NA; D gene: NA; V gene: TRBV7-2; J gene: TRBJ1-3; CDR3 DNA: TGTGCCAGCAGATCAACGCAGACGGGGAACACCATATATTTT; CDR3 protein: CASRSTQTGNTIYF
clone size: NA; D gene: TRBD2; V gene: TRBV6-5; J gene: TRBJ2-7; CDR3 DNA: TGTGCCAGCAGTTACGCCCCGGGAGGGTTACACGAGCAGTACTTC; CDR3 protein: CASSYAPGGLHEQYF
clone size: NA; D gene: NA; V gene: TRBV7-8; J gene: TRBJ1-1; CDR3 DNA: TGTGCCAGCAGCTTAATGGGAGTGAACACTGAAGCTTTCTTT; CDR3 protein: CASSLMGVNTEAFF
clone size: NA; D gene: TRBD1; V gene: TRBV7-2; J gene: TRBJ1-2; CDR3 DNA: TGTGCCAGCAGCATCACGGGACAGGTGAACTATGGCTACACCTTC; CDR3 protein: CASSITGQVNYGYTF
clone size: NA; D gene: TRBD2; V gene: TRBV2; J gene: TRBJ2-3; CDR3 DNA: TGTGCCAGCGGGGGACTAGCGGTAACAGATACGCAGTATTTT; CDR3 protein: CASGGLAVTDTQYF
clone size: NA; D gene: TRBD2; V gene: TRBV29-1; J gene: TRBJ2-7; CDR3 DNA: TGCAGCGTTGAAGATGTGGGGACTAGCGGGTCCGAGCAGTACTTC; CDR3 protein: CSVEDVGTSGSEQYF
clone size: NA; D gene: NA; V gene: TRBV7-9; J gene: TRBJ2-1; CDR3 DNA: TGTGCCAGCAGCCGAGACTCTTACTCCTACAATGAGCAGTTCTTC; CDR3 protein: CASSRDSYSYNEQFF
clone size: many; D gene: TRBD1; V gene: TRBV4-1; J gene: TRBJ1-6; CDR3 DNA: TGCGCCAGCAGCCAATCTACTCCGGGACAGGGGTCTTCACCCCTCCACTTT; CDR3 protein: CASSQSTPGQGSSPLHF
clone size: NA; D gene: NA; V gene: TRBV19; J gene: TRBJ1-1; CDR3 DNA: TGTGCCAGTAGTATGGGGGGGAACACTGAAGCTTTCTTT; CDR3 protein: CASSMGGNTEAFF
clone size: NA; D gene: NA; V gene: TRBV19; J gene: TRBJ2-3; CDR3 DNA: TGTGCCAGTAGTATATCCCTCCCAGATACGCAGTATTTT; CDR3 protein: CASSISLPDTQYF
clone size: NA; D gene: NA; V gene: TRBV7-2; J gene: TRBJ1-2; CDR3 DNA: TGTGCCAGCAGCTTATATACAGACTATGGCTACACCTTC; CDR3 protein: CASSLYTDYGYTF
clone size: NA; D gene: TRBD1; V gene: TRBV27; J gene: TRBJ1-3; CDR3 DNA: TGTGCCAGCAGTACAGGGACAGGACTTTCCAACACCATATATTTT; CDR3 protein: CASSTGTGLSNTIYF
clone size: NA; D gene: NA; V gene: TRBV7-9; J gene: TRBJ2-1; CDR3 DNA: TGTGCCAGCCGTAGGGCTAGCGTGGGGGGAAATGAGCAGTTCTTC; CDR3 protein: CASRRASVGGNEQFF
clone size: NA; D gene: TRBD1; V gene: TRBV18; J gene: TRBJ1-5; CDR3 DNA: TGTGCCAGCTCACAGTCCACAGGGGAGTCTCAGCCCCAGCATTTT; CDR3 protein: CASSQSTGESQPQHF
clone size: NA; D gene: TRBD2; V gene: TRBV5-1; J gene: TRBJ2-3; CDR3 DNA: TGCGCCAGCAGCTTGGACGGTTGGGGGAGGGGAACAGATACGCAGTATTTT; CDR3 protein: CASSLDGWGRGTDTQYF
clone size: NA; D gene: NA; V gene: TRBV9; J gene: TRBJ1-6; CDR3 DNA: TGTGCCAGCAGCGAAGGGGTTAATAATTCACCCCTCCACTTT; CDR3 protein: CASSEGVNNSPLHF
clone size: NA; D gene: TRBD1; V gene: TRBV4-3; J gene: TRBJ2-1; CDR3 DNA: TGCGCCAGCAGCCAAGCTGTGGACAGGACCTACAATGAGCAGTTCTTC; CDR3 protein: CASSQAVDRTYNEQFF
clone size: once; D gene: TRBD1; V gene: TRBV18; J gene: TRBJ1-1; CDR3 DNA: TGTGCCAGCTCCCTTACAGGGGGGACTGAAGCTTTCTTT; CDR3 protein: CASSLTGGTEAFF
clone size: NA; D gene: NA; V gene: TRBV19; J gene: TRBJ1-3; CDR3 DNA: TGTGCCAGTACGGGGGGGAAGTCTGGAAACACCATATATTTT; CDR3 protein: CASTGGKSGNTIYF
clone size: few; D gene: NA; V gene: TRBV7-9; J gene: TRBJ1-1; CDR3 DNA: TGTGCCAGCAGCTTAGGGGGCAGGGTGGCCACTGAAGCTTTCTTT; CDR3 protein: CASSLGGRVATEAFF
clone size: few; D gene: NA; V gene: TRBV25-1; J gene: TRBJ2-7; CDR3 DNA: TGTGCCAGCAGTGCTAGCCTCCAGAGGTACTCCGAGCAGTACTTC; CDR3 protein: CASSASLQRYSEQYF
clone size: NA; D gene: TRBD1; V gene: TRBV4-2; J gene: TRBJ2-1; CDR3 DNA: TGTGCCAGCAGCCAAAGGGGGCATGAGCAGTTCTTC; CDR3 protein: CASSQRGHEQFF